A single sample gave rise to the 8 T cell receptor beta chains below, sequenced in a study of CD8+ T cells in alopecia areata. Investigators isolated RNA and reverse transcribed it into cDNA to act as the sequencing template. Repertoires were generated with immunoSEQ multiplex PCR, while TCRdb's copy carries only in-frame clones and drops some. The table shows around 110,000 clones, with roughly three fifths occurring only once. The treatment is: oral pan-JAK inhibitor, 5-10 mg twice daily. The sample here was CD8+ T cells sorted from blood, taken at week 24, from a patient treated with tofacitinib. These TCRs come from a human donor with alopecia areata.

The chain combines TRBV6-5 with TRBJ1-1; 8 nucleotides align to TRBD1. This CDR3 has 12 amino acids. The V gene end was trimmed by 5 bases and the J gene end by 6 bases; junction bases not matched to a gene: 2. Germline CDR1 MNHEY, CDR2 SVGAGI. CDR3 DNA sequence: TGTGCCAGCAGTATGACAGGGGCTGAAGCTTTCTTT. Amino acid sequence: CASSMTGAEAFF.

This clone was recorded a few times. The rearrangement links TRBV7-9 to TRBJ2-2; tentatively, D is TRBD2 (6 bases). CDR1 and CDR2 from the germline V gene are SEHNR and FQNEAQ (reference sequence). CDR3 length: 15 amino acids. V was pared by 5 bases and J by 9 bases, with 19 bases between. The CDR3: CASSQGLYLSRELFF. DNA for the CDR3: TGTGCCAGCAGCCAGGGACTCTACCTCAGTCGGGAGCTGTTTTTT.

The chain couples TRBV13 to TRBJ1-1; 8 nucleotides agree with TRBD1. CDR1 and CDR2 (germline): PRHDT, FYEKMQ (reference sequence). CDR3 length: 15 residues. Unmatched junction bases numbered 9, after V lost 6 bases and J lost 3 bases. This CDR3 is CASREQGVWDTEAFF. CDR3 DNA sequence: TGTGCCAGCAGGGAACAGGGGGTATGGGACACTGAAGCTTTCTTT.

This chain links TRBV25-1 with TRBJ2-7, with D possibly matching TRBD1 (6 bases). This CDR3 has 12 amino acids. Trimming stripped 5 bases from V and 3 bases from J, with 8 bases between. Looked up from germline, CDR1 is MGHDK and CDR2 is SYGVNS. In DNA form, the CDR3 reads TGTGCCAGCAGTCAGGACAGCTACGAGCAGTACTTC. Amino acid sequence: CASSQDSYEQYF.

The V and J genes are TRBV6-5 and TRBJ1-2; TRBD1 agrees at 7 bases. Germline V CDR1 and CDR2: MNHEY, SVGAGI. CDR3 length equals 15 residues. Trimming at V came to 4 bases and at J to 3 bases, leaving 8 bases not matched to a gene. The CDR3 DNA sequence: TGTGCCAGCAGTTTTGGACAGGAACCCCACTATGGCTACACCTTC. Amino acids: CASSFGQEPHYGYTF.

This chain uses TRBV30 with TRBJ1-1; tentative D call: TRBD1 (5 bases). Trimming removed 2 bases at V and 2 bases at J, with 9 bases between. This CDR3 is 13 amino acids long. The germline gives CDR1 GTSNPN, CDR2 SVGIG (reference sequence). For the CDR3, the DNA is TGTGCCTGGAGTATTGACAGCAACACTGAAGCTTTCTTT. This codes for CAWSIDSNTEAFF.

This clone was found once. The gene calls are TRBV10-3 and TRBJ2-7; TRBD2 matches 8 bases. CDR1 and CDR2 from the germline V gene are ENHRY and SYGVKD. V shed 3 bases and J 7 bases; nucleotides not matched to a gene: 14. There are 16 residues in the CDR3. The DNA for the CDR3 is TGTGCCATCAGTGAACCGGGACTAGGTCCTACTGGGGAGCAGTACTTC. This encodes CAISEPGLGPTGEQYF.

A few counts support this clone. V gene TRBV19 combines with J gene TRBJ2-2; 8 bases are shared with TRBD1. This CDR3 comprises 15 residues. Unmatched junction bases numbered 11, after V lost 7 bases and J lost 7 bases. Germline lookup yields CDR1 LNHDA and CDR2 SQIVND (reference sequence). DNA for the CDR3: TGTGCCAGTAAGAGTGGCGACAGGGGCGTCGGGGAGCTGTTTTTT. Its translation: CASKSGDRGVGELFF. The full variable domain, its missing parts supplied by reference TRBV19 and TRBJ2-2, is DGGITQSPKYLFRKEGQNVTLSCEQNLNHDAMYWYRQDPGQGLRLIYYSQIVNDFQKGDIAEGYSVSREKKESFPLTVTSAQKNPTAFYLCASKSGDRGVGELFFGEGSRLTVL.